The 9 T cell receptor beta chains in this list originate from one sample, sequenced in a study of control samples from healthy donors and cancer patients. Some clones are missing from TCRdb's copy, which holds only in-frame ones; the method was immunoSEQ multiplex PCR. This table has approximately 69,000 clones, roughly 90% appearing once. Sequenced input: PBMCs. The receptors here all came from a man aged 60 to 69 with colorectal cancer.

This clone was detected only a few times. V and J are TRBV19 and TRBJ2-1, with no clear D. The CDR3 sequence is 15 residues long. V lost 0 bases, J lost 5 bases, and 11 bases lay in between. Germline values: CDR1 LNHDA, CDR2 SQIVND (reference sequence). DNA of the CDR3: TGTGCCAGTAGTATAGACGCCTTGATTAACAATGAGCAGTTCTTC. Its translation: CASSIDALINNEQFF.

The CDR3 loop reads CASSLVGLGNSPLHF. CDR3 DNA: TGTGCCAGCAGCTTAGTCGGACTCGGGAATTCACCCCTCCACTTT. V is TRBV7-9 and J is TRBJ1-6; D is uncertain. The germline V gene encodes CDR1 SEHNR and CDR2 FQNEAQ (reference sequence). This CDR3 contains 15 residues. Trimming removed 1 base from V and 7 bases from J, with 11 bases in between.

The CDR3 bases are TGTGCCAGCAGTTGGCGGGGATATAGCAATCAGCCCCAGCATTTT. This codes for CASSWRGYSNQPQHF. The rearrangement links TRBV27 to TRBJ1-5, with unresolved D. Germline assignment: CDR1 MNHEY and CDR2 SMNVEV (reference sequence). The ends were cut back, 4 bases at V and 0 bases at J, with 10 bases in the middle. This CDR3 is built from 15 residues.

The V and J genes are TRBV5-5 and TRBJ1-1; a possible D gene is TRBD1 (5 bases). The V and J ends lost 6 bases and 4 bases respectively, with 13 bases between them. This CDR3 comprises 13 residues. Germline CDR1 is SGHKS and CDR2 is YYEKEE (reference sequence). The CDR3 nucleotides read TGTGCCAGCACCGGGGCATGGGGCACTGAAGCTTTCTTT. It yields the protein CASTGAWGTEAFF. The variable domain in full, with the rest retrieved from reference TRBV5-5 and TRBJ1-1, is DAGVTQSPTHLIKTRGQQVTLRCSPISGHKSVSWYQQVLGQGPQFIFQYYEKEERGRGNFPDRFSARQFPNYSSELNVNALLLGDSALYLCASTGAWGTEAFFGQGTRLTVV.

The chain uses TRBV29-1 and TRBJ1-2; 7 nucleotides match TRBD1. The CDR3 consists of 12 residues. Germline CDR1 SQVTM, CDR2 ANQGSEA. V shed 1 base and J 8 bases; nucleotides not matched to a gene: 4. CDR3: CSVEGQGVGYTF. The CDR3 nucleotides read TGCAGCGTTGAAGGTCAGGGGGTGGGCTACACCTTC.

The chain carries TRBV11-2 and TRBJ2-7, with D perhaps matching TRBD1 (5 bases). Looked up from germline, CDR1 is SGHAT and CDR2 is FQNNGV. The CDR3 loop spans 15 amino acids. Between the trimmed V and J ends, which lost 5 bases and 0 bases, there was a span of 14 bases. CDR3 sequence reads: CASSLTDNPSYEQYF. The CDR3 bases are TGTGCCAGCAGCCTCACGGACAATCCCTCCTACGAGCAGTACTTC.

CDR3 amino acids: CASSPTGYGYTF. CDR3 in DNA: TGTGCCAGCAGCCCGACGGGATATGGCTACACCTTC. V and J are TRBV12-3 or TRBV12-4 and TRBJ1-2; D not certain. The CDR3 loop spans 12 amino acids. Trimming took off 6 bases at V and 5 bases at J, with 10 bases between the two ends.

The chain uses TRBV9 and TRBJ1-3; 7 bases match TRBD1. With V trimmed by 4 bases and J by 0 bases, 10 bases remained unmatched. This CDR3 contains 17 residues. The germline CDR1 and CDR2 sequences are SGDLS and YYNGEE. The CDR3 reads CASSTRTGSYSGNTIYF. In DNA, the CDR3 is TGTGCCAGCAGCACCCGGACAGGTTCTTACTCTGGAAACACCATATATTTT.

This sequence joins TRBV12-3 or TRBV12-4 and TRBJ1-4; no clear D. Trimming stripped 7 bases from V and 0 bases from J, with 6 bases between. The CDR3 spans 13 residues. The DNA for the CDR3 is TGTGCCAGCACGAGACCAACTAATGAAAAACTGTTTTTT. Encoded protein: CASTRPTNEKLFF.